This record looks at one T cell receptor (beta chain) sequence and its context. Its antigen is undetermined. The sample comes from a study of T-cell memory formation after mild COVID-19. In the study overall: The study found TCR clusters largely donor specific.

Losses at the gene ends were 4 bases for V and 1 base for J; bases not matched to a gene: 7. This CDR3 comprises 15 residues. Germline V lookup: CDR1 MNHEY, CDR2 SVGAGI. Using its own MiXCR run on the 5' RACE reads, TCRdb lists one record per CDR3 protein. Among under 200,000 distinct CDR3 sequences listed, roughly 28% were seen once. Study-level points and caveats: Clones that contracted from day 15 to 85 were balanced CD4/CD8, while later expanders leaned CD4+. What remained unconfirmed was the SARS-CoV-2 specificity of second-wave clones peaking on day 37.

The sequence derives from an adult woman who had mild COVID-19 (a few samples of this study predate the infection). Cell type and time point are not known. V and J are TRBV6-5 and TRBJ2-7; 7 positions match TRBD2. Sequencing used PBMCs or a T cell subset sorted from them (not recorded which). The chain's CDR3 is CASSFDSGVSYEQYF. The CDR3 DNA reads as TGTGCCAGCAGTTTCGACAGCGGGGTATCCTACGAGCAGTACTTC.